This is a list of T cell receptor beta chains from one sample in a study of cytomegalovirus exposure and HLA in healthy donors. Some clones are missing from TCRdb's copy, which holds only in-frame ones; the method was immunoSEQ multiplex PCR. The sample has about 160,000 clones, 65% to 90% seen once; the top ten hold roughly 1.8%. The sample was PBMCs. The source of these receptors is a woman aged 18-29 years in good health and CMV-seronegative. The CDR3 runs from the conserved cysteine through the conserved F or W. D genes are given only for firm matches. Some rows mark clone size as missing; the rest say once, few, many or name a class of expanded clone.

d_call: TRBD1; v_call: TRBV11-2; clone_size: .; j_call: TRBJ1-6; cdr3_nt: TGTGCCAGCAGCTTATTTAGGGGGCCGAATTCACCCCTCCACTTT; cdr3_aa: CASSLFRGPNSPLHF
d_call: .; v_call: TRBV6-6; clone_size: .; j_call: TRBJ1-5; cdr3_nt: TGTGCCAGCAGTTGGACGGGGAATCAGCCCCAGCATTTT; cdr3_aa: CASSWTGNQPQHF
d_call: .; v_call: TRBV28; clone_size: few; j_call: TRBJ1-5; cdr3_nt: TGTGCCAGCAGCCTTCTTTTTCAGCCCCAGCATTTT; cdr3_aa: CASSLLFQPQHF
d_call: .; v_call: TRBV5-6; clone_size: .; j_call: TRBJ1-1; cdr3_nt: TGTGCCAGCAGCTTCGGCGAGTCGTGGGGCATCTTT; cdr3_aa: CASSFGESWGIF
d_call: .; v_call: TRBV7-2; clone_size: .; j_call: TRBJ1-2; cdr3_nt: TGTGCCAGCAGCTTAGAAGGAGTCTATGGCTACACCTTC; cdr3_aa: CASSLEGVYGYTF
d_call: .; v_call: TRBV9; clone_size: few; j_call: TRBJ2-5; cdr3_nt: TGTGTCAGCAGCGTGGAGGGCTACCAAGAGACCCAGTACTTC; cdr3_aa: CVSSVEGYQETQYF
d_call: .; v_call: TRBV30; clone_size: .; j_call: TRBJ1-5; cdr3_nt: TGTGCCTGGAGTGGACAGGCGAATCAGCCCCAGCATTTT; cdr3_aa: CAWSGQANQPQHF
d_call: TRBD1; v_call: TRBV27; clone_size: .; j_call: TRBJ1-5; cdr3_nt: TGTGCCAGCAGTCCACAGGGGGCGAATCAGCCCCAGCATTTT; cdr3_aa: CASSPQGANQPQHF
d_call: .; v_call: TRBV10-3; clone_size: .; j_call: TRBJ1-2; cdr3_nt: TGTGCCATCAGTGAGGCAGATCGCTATGGCTACACCTTC; cdr3_aa: CAISEADRYGYTF
d_call: .; v_call: TRBV15; clone_size: .; j_call: TRBJ1-1; cdr3_nt: TGTGCCACCAGCAGAGACGGGACACCGAACGATGGGTTAGCTTTCTTT; cdr3_aa: CATSRDGTPNDGLAFF
d_call: .; v_call: TRBV19; clone_size: .; j_call: TRBJ2-2; cdr3_nt: TGTCTGGAAGGGAGCTACAACACCGGGGAGCTGTTTTTT; cdr3_aa: CLEGSYNTGELFF
d_call: .; v_call: TRBV27; clone_size: .; j_call: TRBJ2-2; cdr3_nt: TGTGCCAGCAGTTGGACTCGAGGGACCGGGGAGCTGTTTTTT; cdr3_aa: CASSWTRGTGELFF
d_call: TRBD1; v_call: TRBV5-1; clone_size: .; j_call: TRBJ1-2; cdr3_nt: TGCGCCAGCAGCGCCTCGACAGGGGAAGACGGCTACACCTTC; cdr3_aa: CASSASTGEDGYTF
d_call: TRBD2; v_call: TRBV5-1; clone_size: .; j_call: TRBJ2-5; cdr3_nt: TGCGCCAGCAGGATGGCTACTAGCGGAGAGACCCAGTACTTC; cdr3_aa: CASRMATSGETQYF
d_call: .; v_call: TRBV5-6; clone_size: few; j_call: TRBJ2-1; cdr3_nt: TGTGCCAGCAGCGCAGACTTTTTCAATGAGCAGTTCTTC; cdr3_aa: CASSADFFNEQFF
d_call: .; v_call: TRBV18; clone_size: .; j_call: TRBJ2-7; cdr3_nt: TGTGCCAGCTCTTTCGACTACCAGAGAAACTACGAGCAGTACTTC; cdr3_aa: CASSFDYQRNYEQYF
d_call: TRBD1; v_call: TRBV27; clone_size: .; j_call: TRBJ2-7; cdr3_nt: TGTGCCAGCAGCCTCTCCGGGACAGGGAACTACGAGCAGTACTTC; cdr3_aa: CASSLSGTGNYEQYF
d_call: .; v_call: TRBV11-2; clone_size: .; j_call: TRBJ2-4; cdr3_nt: TGTGCCAGCAGCTTAGATCGTGAAAACATTCAGTACTTC; cdr3_aa: CASSLDRENIQYF
d_call: .; v_call: TRBV9; clone_size: .; j_call: TRBJ2-2; cdr3_nt: TGTGCCAGCAGGCCTAGAGATCCGAACACCGGGGAGCTGTTTTTT; cdr3_aa: CASRPRDPNTGELFF
d_call: .; v_call: TRBV18; clone_size: .; j_call: TRBJ2-5; cdr3_nt: TGTGCCAGCTCACCACTGGGGGGTCAGGAGACCCAGTACTTC; cdr3_aa: CASSPLGGQETQYF
d_call: .; v_call: TRBV5-6; clone_size: .; j_call: TRBJ1-1; cdr3_nt: TGTGCCAGCAGCGGAACGGTTGGAGGGGCCTTGAACACTGAAGCTTTCTTT; cdr3_aa: CASSGTVGGALNTEAFF
d_call: .; v_call: TRBV23-1; clone_size: .; j_call: TRBJ1-6; cdr3_nt: TGCGCCATCAATAGCTCCTATAATTCACCCCTCCACTTT; cdr3_aa: CAINSSYNSPLHF
d_call: TRBD1; v_call: TRBV6-5; clone_size: once; j_call: TRBJ2-7; cdr3_nt: TGTGCCAGCAGCCCCCCGGGACAGGGACGGTACGAGCAGTACTTC; cdr3_aa: CASSPPGQGRYEQYF
d_call: .; v_call: TRBV30; clone_size: .; j_call: TRBJ1-5; cdr3_nt: TGTGCCTGGAGTTTGACACCAAATCAGCCCCAGCATTTT; cdr3_aa: CAWSLTPNQPQHF
d_call: TRBD2; v_call: TRBV7-9; clone_size: .; j_call: TRBJ2-1; cdr3_nt: TGTGCCAGCAGCTCCTTAGCGGGGGGGCGTTTAGACAATGAGCAGTTCTTC; cdr3_aa: CASSSLAGGRLDNEQFF
d_call: .; v_call: TRBV7-8; clone_size: .; j_call: TRBJ1-2; cdr3_nt: TGTGCCAGCAGCCCTACAGGACTAGCTAACTATGGCTACACCTTC; cdr3_aa: CASSPTGLANYGYTF
d_call: .; v_call: TRBV5-1; clone_size: .; j_call: TRBJ2-1; cdr3_nt: TGCGCCAGCAGCGACAAGTACAATGAGCAGTTCTTC; cdr3_aa: CASSDKYNEQFF
d_call: .; v_call: TRBV28; clone_size: .; j_call: TRBJ1-6; cdr3_nt: TGTGCCAGCAGTTTAGGACAGCCTTCACCCCTCCACTTT; cdr3_aa: CASSLGQPSPLHF
d_call: .; v_call: TRBV29-1; clone_size: .; j_call: TRBJ2-1; cdr3_nt: TGCAGCGTTGAAGACCCGTGGGCAGGATTCTTC; cdr3_aa: CSVEDPWAGFF
d_call: .; v_call: TRBV5-4; clone_size: .; j_call: TRBJ1-3; cdr3_nt: TGTGCCAGCAGCTTAGAGGACACCATATATTTT; cdr3_aa: CASSLEDTIYF
d_call: TRBD2; v_call: TRBV5-4; clone_size: .; j_call: TRBJ2-5; cdr3_nt: TGTGCCAGCAGCTTGGCCCCCGCGGGGGGTTTACAAGAGACCCAGTACTTC; cdr3_aa: CASSLAPAGGLQETQYF
d_call: TRBD1; v_call: TRBV29-1; clone_size: .; j_call: TRBJ1-2; cdr3_nt: TGCAGCGTTGTCCCGGCAGGGGGCAGCTATGGCTACACCTTC; cdr3_aa: CSVVPAGGSYGYTF
d_call: .; v_call: TRBV28; clone_size: .; j_call: TRBJ1-4; cdr3_nt: TGTGCCAGCAGGCGGACAGCAACTAATGAAAAACTGTTTTTT; cdr3_aa: CASRRTATNEKLFF
d_call: TRBD2; v_call: TRBV5-1; clone_size: .; j_call: TRBJ2-7; cdr3_nt: TGCGCCAGCAGCCCGCTTCTGACTAGCGTGTCCTACGAGCAGTACTTC; cdr3_aa: CASSPLLTSVSYEQYF
d_call: TRBD1; v_call: TRBV25-1; clone_size: .; j_call: TRBJ1-4; cdr3_nt: TGTGCCAGCAGTCCCCAGACAGGGGCCGAAAAACTGTTTTTT; cdr3_aa: CASSPQTGAEKLFF
d_call: .; v_call: TRBV19; clone_size: .; j_call: TRBJ2-7; cdr3_nt: TGTGCCAGTAGTAGAGACAATTCCTACGAGCAGTACTTC; cdr3_aa: CASSRDNSYEQYF
d_call: .; v_call: TRBV6-5; clone_size: .; j_call: TRBJ2-1; cdr3_nt: TGTGCCAGCAGTTACACGGGGGTGATTGGGAATGAGCAGTTCTTC; cdr3_aa: CASSYTGVIGNEQFF
d_call: TRBD2; v_call: TRBV5-1; clone_size: .; j_call: TRBJ2-7; cdr3_nt: TGCGCCAGCAGCTTAGGACTAGCGGGAGTCTACGAGCAGTACTTC; cdr3_aa: CASSLGLAGVYEQYF
d_call: .; v_call: TRBV10-3; clone_size: .; j_call: TRBJ2-5; cdr3_nt: TGTGCCATCAGCCGGGACATGCAAGAGACCCAGTACTTC; cdr3_aa: CAISRDMQETQYF
d_call: TRBD1; v_call: TRBV25-1; clone_size: once; j_call: TRBJ1-2; cdr3_nt: TGTGCCAGCAGTGAAATGACAGGGGTTACAGGTGGCTACACCTTC; cdr3_aa: CASSEMTGVTGGYTF
d_call: .; v_call: TRBV25-1; clone_size: .; j_call: TRBJ1-1; cdr3_nt: TGTGCCAGCAGTGGGACCGACAGGAACACTGAAGCTTTCTTT; cdr3_aa: CASSGTDRNTEAFF
d_call: .; v_call: TRBV6-4; clone_size: once; j_call: TRBJ2-7; cdr3_nt: TGTGCCAGCAGTGGGACAGCGGGGTACGAGCAGTACTTC; cdr3_aa: CASSGTAGYEQYF